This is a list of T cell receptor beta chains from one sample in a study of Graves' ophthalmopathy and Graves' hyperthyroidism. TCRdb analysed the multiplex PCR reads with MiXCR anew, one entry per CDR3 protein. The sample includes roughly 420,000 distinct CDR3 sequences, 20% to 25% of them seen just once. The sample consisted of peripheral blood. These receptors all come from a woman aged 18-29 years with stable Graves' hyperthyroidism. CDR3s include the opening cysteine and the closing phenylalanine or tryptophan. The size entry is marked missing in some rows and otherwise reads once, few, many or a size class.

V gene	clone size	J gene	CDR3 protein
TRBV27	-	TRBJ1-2	CASSLSAGGIYGYTF
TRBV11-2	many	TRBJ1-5	CASSLDGFGDYSNQPQHF
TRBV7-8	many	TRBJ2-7	CASRWGQGPSYEQYF
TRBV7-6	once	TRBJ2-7	CASSPGQGFGGSLDEQYF
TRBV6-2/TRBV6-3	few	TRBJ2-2	CASRSPRSDRANTGELFF
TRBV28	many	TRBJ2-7	CASRDSFRPGEQYF
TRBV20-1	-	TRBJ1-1	CSASARGIEKWDTEAFF
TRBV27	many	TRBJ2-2	CASSLSGTSGLTGELFF
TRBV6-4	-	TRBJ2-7	CASSKTSSCEQYF
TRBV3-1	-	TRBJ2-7	CASSQELGRVLYEQYF
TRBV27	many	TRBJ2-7	CASSPGTGPDEQYF
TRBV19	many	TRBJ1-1	CASSPGTLADRVSFF
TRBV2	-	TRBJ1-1	CATQKNWGEAFF
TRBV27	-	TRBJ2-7	CASSSGTESYEQYF
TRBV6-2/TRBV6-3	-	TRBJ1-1	CASSYFGTANTEAFF
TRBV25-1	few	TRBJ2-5	CASSGEPPRTVQETQYF
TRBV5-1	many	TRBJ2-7	CASSFTASESHYEQYF
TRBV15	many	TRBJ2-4	CATSRLAKNIKYF
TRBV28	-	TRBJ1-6	CASSSPGYNSPLHF
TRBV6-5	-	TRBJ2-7	CASSLDQGYEQYF
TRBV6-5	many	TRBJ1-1	CASSYRGPTVRTEAFF
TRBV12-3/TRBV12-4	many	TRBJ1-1	CASSTGTGITEAFF
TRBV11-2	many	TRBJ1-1	CASSLDPGSTSEAFF
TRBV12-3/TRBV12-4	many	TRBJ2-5	CASSPGAGGEETQYF
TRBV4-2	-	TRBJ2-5	CASSPLFYRREETQYF
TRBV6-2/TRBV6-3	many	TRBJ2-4	CASSTGGGNIKYF
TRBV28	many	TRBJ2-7	CASSYLGTTSYEQYF
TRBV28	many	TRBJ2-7	CASSLSVTAGEQYF
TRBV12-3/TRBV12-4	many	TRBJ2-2	CASRGRLAEGTGELFF
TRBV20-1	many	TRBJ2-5	CSVAGLAGYQETQYF
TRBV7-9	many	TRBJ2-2	CASSPGLSTGELFF
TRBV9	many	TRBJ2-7	CASSVAPDSTSYEQYF
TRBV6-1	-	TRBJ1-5	CASSDRAGGRVQPQHF
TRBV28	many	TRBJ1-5	CASTGWDNQPQHF
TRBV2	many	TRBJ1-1	CASRRQGEFEAFF
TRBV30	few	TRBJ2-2	CAWRRGSPTGELFF
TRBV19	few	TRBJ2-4	CASSITGTSGDIQYF
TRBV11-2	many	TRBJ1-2	CASSLVYRDRSDGYTF
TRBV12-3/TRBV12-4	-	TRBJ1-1	CASSSGGSGNTEAFF
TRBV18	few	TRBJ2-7	CASSPGAGGGHEQYF
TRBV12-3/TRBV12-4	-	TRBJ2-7	CASSLGGQGAEQYF
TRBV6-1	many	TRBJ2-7	CASSEGQGGFYEQYF
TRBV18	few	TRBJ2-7	CASSPRTGQDEQYF
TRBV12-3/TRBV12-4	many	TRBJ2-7	CASSVTGLSYEQYF
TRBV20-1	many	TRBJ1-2	CSARDGAGYGYTF
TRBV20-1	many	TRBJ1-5	CSATGENSNQPQHF